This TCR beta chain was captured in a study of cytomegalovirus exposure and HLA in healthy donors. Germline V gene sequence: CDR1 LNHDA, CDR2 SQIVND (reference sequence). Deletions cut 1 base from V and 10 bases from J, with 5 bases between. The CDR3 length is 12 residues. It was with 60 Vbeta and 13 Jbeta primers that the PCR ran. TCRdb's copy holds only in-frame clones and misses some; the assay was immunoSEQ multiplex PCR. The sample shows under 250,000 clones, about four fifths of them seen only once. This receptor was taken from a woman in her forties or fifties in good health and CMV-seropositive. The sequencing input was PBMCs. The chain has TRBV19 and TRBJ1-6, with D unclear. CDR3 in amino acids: CASSIGVSPLHF. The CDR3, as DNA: TGTGCCAGTAGTATAGGAGTCTCACCCCTCCACTTT.